The next 2 T cell receptor beta chains were all read from a single sample in a study of T cells in Graves' hyperthyroidism and ophthalmopathy. Template material for amplifying TCR beta CDR3 regions consisted of RNA transcripts. HTBI primers drove first-round RT-PCR of the TCR CDR3. TCRdb recomputed calls from the multiplex PCR reads with MiXCR, one row per CDR3 protein. The sample carries 250,000 to 300,000 distinct CDR3 sequences, approximately 15% recorded once. The sample taken for sequencing was blood. The receptors stem from a woman in her sixties or seventies with Graves' ophthalmopathy.

This clonotype was detected ten times or more. The chain is built from TRBV2 and TRBJ1-2; 8 nucleotides line up with TRBD1. V lost 6 bases to trimming and J lost 6 bases; unmatched junction nucleotides: 6. The CDR3 consists of 13 residues. Germline-derived CDR1 and CDR2 are SNHLY and FYNNEI. The CDR3: CASRGDRGHGYTF. DNA of the CDR3: TGTGCCAGCAGGGGAGACAGGGGCCATGGCTACACCTTC.

This chain links TRBV7-9 with TRBJ1-5; unclear D gene. CDR3 length: 15 amino acids. V was clipped by 1 base and J by 6 bases, with 13 bases between them. From germline, CDR1 is SEHNR and CDR2 FQNEAQ (reference sequence). The CDR3 coding sequence is TGTGCCAGCAGCTTAGGGTCCGGGGTTAGTCAGCCCCAGCATTTT. It is translated as CASSLGSGVSQPQHF.